This T cell receptor (beta chain) stems from a study of blood T cells in healthy people across ages. Donors were healthy Caucasian individuals from Russia aged about 6 to 95. Each donor had around 10 milliliters of peripheral blood drawn. This clonotype was counted only a few times. This CDR3 contains 13 residues. Trimming stripped 4 bases from V and 2 bases from J, with 9 bases between. Per the germline V gene, CDR1 is ENHRY and CDR2 is SYGVKD. Primed by a sample-barcoded 5' primer and a J-beta primer mix, a second PCR proceeded for about 6 to 12 cycles. MiXCR was run by TCRdb on the 5' RACE reads, yielding one entry per CDR3 protein. The sample comprises hundreds of thousands of distinct CDR3 sequences, 35% to 40% of which are singletons, and under 15% rests with the top ten.

This chain connects TRBV10-3 to TRBJ2-7; possibly TRBD1 for D (5 bases). This clonotype originated in a man younger than 35 in good health. The sequenced material came from blood. CDR3 region: CAISAGRPYEQYF. CDR3 DNA sequence: TGTGCCATCAGTGCAGGGCGGCCCTACGAGCAGTACTTC.